This T cell receptor (beta chain) stems from a study of response to subunit inactivated influenza vaccine. Overall study findings and caveats: The authors proposed limited new T cell recruitment per seasonal influenza vaccination.

From the RT-PCR reads, TCRdb called clonotypes with MiXCR, one entry per CDR3 protein. The sample has hundreds of thousands of distinct CDR3 sequences, less than 20% seen once. For this clonotype: Its specificity is not known.

Sequenced material: PBMCs from blood, taken 11 to 12 days after vaccination. The source of this sequence is a man between 50 and 59 years old who received an inactivated influenza vaccine.

The CDR3 protein is CATTALDQKPYNEQFF. CDR3 coding DNA: TGCGCCACCACGGCGCTAGATCAGAAGCCCTACAATGAGCAGTTCTTC. The chain has TRBV10-1 and TRBJ2-1, with unresolved D. This CDR3 region has 16 residues. The V gene lost 10 bases and the J gene lost 2 bases, with 21 bases spanning the gap. In germline, CDR1 is WNHNN, CDR2 SYGVQD (reference sequence).